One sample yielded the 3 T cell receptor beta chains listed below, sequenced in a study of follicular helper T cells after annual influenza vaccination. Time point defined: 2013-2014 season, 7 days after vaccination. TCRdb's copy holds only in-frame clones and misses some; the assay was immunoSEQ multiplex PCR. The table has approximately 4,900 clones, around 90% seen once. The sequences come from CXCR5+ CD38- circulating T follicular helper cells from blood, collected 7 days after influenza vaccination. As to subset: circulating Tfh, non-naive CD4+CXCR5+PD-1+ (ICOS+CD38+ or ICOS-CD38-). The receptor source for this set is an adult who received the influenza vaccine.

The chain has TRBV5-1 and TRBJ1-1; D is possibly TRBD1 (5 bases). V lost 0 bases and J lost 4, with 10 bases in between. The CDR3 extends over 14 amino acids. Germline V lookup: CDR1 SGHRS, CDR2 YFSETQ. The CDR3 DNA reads TGCGCCAGCAGCTTGGCCTCGGGGGGCACTGAAGCTTTCTTT. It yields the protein CASSLASGGTEAFF. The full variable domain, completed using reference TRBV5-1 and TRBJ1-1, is KAGVTQTPRYLIKTRGQQVTLSCSPISGHRSVSWYQQTPGQGLQFLFEYFSETQRNKGNFPGRFSGRQFSNSRSEMNVSTLELGDSALYLCASSLASGGTEAFFGQGTRLTVV.

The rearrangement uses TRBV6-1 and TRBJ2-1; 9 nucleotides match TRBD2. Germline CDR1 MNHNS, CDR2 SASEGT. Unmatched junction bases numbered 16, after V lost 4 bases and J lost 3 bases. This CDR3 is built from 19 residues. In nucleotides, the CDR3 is TGTGCCAGCAGTGCACCCGGGACTAGCCGACAGAATCGCTACAATGAGCAGTTCTTC. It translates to CASSAPGTSRQNRYNEQFF.

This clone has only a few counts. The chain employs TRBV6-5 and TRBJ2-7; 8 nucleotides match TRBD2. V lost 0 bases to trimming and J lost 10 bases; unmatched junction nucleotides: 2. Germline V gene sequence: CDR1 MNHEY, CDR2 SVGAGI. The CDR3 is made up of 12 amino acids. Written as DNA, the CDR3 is TGTGCCAGCAGTTACTCCGGGGGGGGCCAGTACTTC. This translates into CASSYSGGGQYF.